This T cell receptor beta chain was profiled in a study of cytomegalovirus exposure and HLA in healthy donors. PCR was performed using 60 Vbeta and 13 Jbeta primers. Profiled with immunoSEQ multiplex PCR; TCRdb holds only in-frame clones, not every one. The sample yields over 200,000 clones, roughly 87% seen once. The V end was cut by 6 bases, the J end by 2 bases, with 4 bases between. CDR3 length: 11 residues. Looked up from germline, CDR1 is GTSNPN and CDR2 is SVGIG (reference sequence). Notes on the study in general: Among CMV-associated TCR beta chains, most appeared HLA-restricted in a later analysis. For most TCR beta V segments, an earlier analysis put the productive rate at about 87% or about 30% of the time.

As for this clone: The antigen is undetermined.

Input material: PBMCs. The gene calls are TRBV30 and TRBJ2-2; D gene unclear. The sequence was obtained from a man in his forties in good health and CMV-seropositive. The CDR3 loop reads CACRNTGELFF. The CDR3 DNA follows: TGTGCCTGCAGAAACACCGGGGAGCTGTTTTTT.